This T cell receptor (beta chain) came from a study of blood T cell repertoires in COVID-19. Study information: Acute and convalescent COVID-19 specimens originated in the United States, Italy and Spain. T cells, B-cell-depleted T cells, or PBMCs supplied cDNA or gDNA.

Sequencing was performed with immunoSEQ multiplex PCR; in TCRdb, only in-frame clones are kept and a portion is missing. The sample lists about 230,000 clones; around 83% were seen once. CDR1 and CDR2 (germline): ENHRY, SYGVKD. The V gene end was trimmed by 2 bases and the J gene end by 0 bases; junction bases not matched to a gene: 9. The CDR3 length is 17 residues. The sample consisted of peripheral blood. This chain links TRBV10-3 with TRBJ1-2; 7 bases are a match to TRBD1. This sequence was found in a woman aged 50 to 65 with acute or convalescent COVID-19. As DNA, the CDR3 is TGTGCCATCAGTGAGCCTGGGACAGTAGGAGCTAACTATGGCTACACCTTC. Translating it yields CAISEPGTVGANYGYTF.